This passage covers 2 T cell receptor beta chains from one sample sequenced in a study of T cells of healthy individuals. MiXCR was run by TCRdb on the 5' RACE reads, yielding one entry per CDR3 protein. This sample has 45,000 to 60,000 distinct CDR3 sequences, with approximately 14% found just once. These receptors were obtained from a human donor in good health.

This clonotype was found many times. The V and J genes are TRBV20-1 and TRBJ2-4; possibly TRBD2 for D (6 bases). Trimming cost V 0 bases and J 9 bases, with 15 bases left between them. The CDR3 is made up of 14 amino acids. Germline V gives CDR1 DFQATT, CDR2 SNEGSKA (reference sequence). The DNA of the CDR3 is TGCAGTGCTAGAGATCATCCGGGGGTAGTCATTCAGTACTTC. Translated, it gives CSARDHPGVVIQYF.

This clonotype was found many times. The genes are TRBV9 and TRBJ2-1, with 8 positions matching TRBD2. CDR3 length: 16 residues. With 5 bases clipped from V and 8 bases from J, the junction kept 15 bases outside the gene matches. Per the germline V gene, CDR1 is SGDLS and CDR2 is YYNGEE. This chain's CDR3 is CASSALGERGMDEQFF. CDR3 sequence (DNA): TGTGCCAGCAGTGCCCTGGGGGAGCGGGGGATGGATGAGCAGTTCTTC.